The 26 T cell receptor beta chains reported below all come from one sample, sequenced in a study of OX40 agonist ivuxolimab in advanced cancers. Here immunoSEQ multiplex PCR was the method, and the copy in TCRdb shows in-frame clones only, minus some. This sample yields 100,000 or so clones, of which roughly 93% are seen a single time; roughly 0.64% belongs to the top ten. The sample in question was CD4+ or CD8+ T cells sorted from blood, obtained in a trial of the OX40 agonist ivuxolimab. The receptors come from an adult with an advanced solid tumor such as melanoma, head and neck, liver or kidney cancer.

This clone has only one observation. CDR3 DNA: TGTGCCAGCAGCTTGAGCGGGCAGGGTAATTCACCCCTCCACTTT. Its protein is CASSLSGQGNSPLHF. This sequence joins TRBV5-6 and TRBJ1-6; tentative D call: TRBD1 (5 bases). The CDR3 has 15 residues. V dropped 1 base and J dropped 6 bases, with 11 bases sitting between them. Germline V lookup: CDR1 SGHDT, CDR2 YYEEEE. Supplemented by reference TRBV5-6 and TRBJ1-6, the full variable domain reads DAGVTQSPTHLIKTRGQQVTLRCSPKSGHDTVSWYQQALGQGPQFIFQYYEEEERQRGNFPDRFSGHQFPNYSSELNVNALLLGDSALYLCASSLSGQGNSPLHFGNGTRLTVT.

This chain uses TRBV6-5 with TRBJ2-5, with 11 nucleotides matching TRBD2. The CDR3 runs 14 residues. Trimming cost V 4 bases and J 4 bases; bases outside gene matches: 2. Germline V gene sequence: CDR1 MNHEY, CDR2 SVGAGI. CDR3 protein: CASSLAGGPETQYF. CDR3 DNA: TGTGCCAGCAGTTTAGCGGGGGGGCCAGAGACCCAGTACTTC.

This chain links TRBV7-9 with TRBJ2-7, with 9 bases lining up with TRBD2. Losses at the gene ends were 5 bases for V and 1 base for J; bases not matched to a gene: 6. The V gene's germline CDR1 is SEHNR and CDR2 FQNEAQ (reference sequence). The CDR3 runs 15 residues. CDR3 protein: CASSLGLAVSYEQYF. DNA for the CDR3: TGTGCCAGCAGCCTGGGACTAGCAGTTTCCTACGAGCAGTACTTC.

The CDR3 loop reads CASSTDSTDTQYF. The CDR3 DNA follows: TGCGCCAGTTCGACCGATAGCACAGATACGCAGTATTTT. V and J are TRBV5-1 and TRBJ2-3; D unclear. Germline V gene data show CDR1 as SGHRS and CDR2 as YFSETQ. The CDR3 runs to 13 residues. Trimming took off 8 bases at V and 0 bases at J, with 10 bases between the two ends.

This chain uses TRBV5-1 with TRBJ2-1, with D hard to call. Germline CDR1 and CDR2: SGHRS and YFSETQ. The CDR3 length is 12 residues. Trimming stripped 7 bases from V and 5 bases from J, with 10 bases between. As DNA, the CDR3 is TGCGCCAGCGGATTGGGCAACAATGAGCAGTTCTTC. Translation gives CASGLGNNEQFF.

The chain has TRBV18 and TRBJ1-1, with D perhaps TRBD1 (5 bases). This CDR3 spans 12 amino acids. Trimming took off 3 bases at V and 3 bases at J, with 5 bases between the two ends. CDR1 and CDR2 from the germline V gene are KGHSH and LQKENI. The CDR3 sequence: CASSPGDTEAFF. The CDR3 nucleotides read TGTGCCAGCTCACCGGGGGACACTGAAGCTTTCTTT.

This chain uses TRBV28 with TRBJ2-3, with 10 bases lining up with TRBD2. The CDR3 is 19 amino acids. Germline CDR1 MDHEN, CDR2 SYDVKM. The V segment lost 3 bases and the J segment 4 bases; nucleotides outside the gene matches: 16. CDR3 amino acids: CASSFIGTTSGASSDTQYF. The CDR3 DNA reads TGTGCCAGCAGTTTTATCGGGACCACTAGCGGGGCCTCATCAGATACGCAGTATTTT. Full variable domain (missing parts from reference TRBV28 and TRBJ2-3): DVKVTQSSRYLVKRTGEKVFLECVQDMDHENMFWYRQDPGLGLRLIYFSYDVKMKEKGDIPEGYSVSREKKERFSLILESASTNQTSMYLCASSFIGTTSGASSDTQYFGPGTRLTVL.

The rearrangement joins TRBV4-1 to TRBJ2-3; 8 bases agree with TRBD1. Trimming at V came to 3 bases and at J to 3 bases, leaving 2 bases not matched to a gene. Germline V lookup: CDR1 MGHRA, CDR2 YSYEKL. The CDR3 consists of 14 residues. CDR3 DNA sequence: TGCGCCAGCAGCCAGAGACAGGGGACAGATACGCAGTATTTT. Translation: CASSQRQGTDTQYF.

About this clone: Because it lacks the conserved phenylalanine or tryptophan at the end, this CDR3 is likely a read error. Because the CDR3's place on the DNA is in doubt, the DNA is left out and the CDR3 is given as listed by TCRdb. The rearrangement uses TRBV5-5 and TRBJ2-7; TRBD2, the table's D call, was not compared with the DNA. The CDR3 length equals 15 residues, ends included. Germline V gene data show CDR1 as SGHKS and CDR2 as YYEKEE (reference sequence). This CDR3 is CASSLAGLAGGTYVI.

The chain recombines TRBV7-8 with TRBJ2-3; TRBD2 matches at 7 bases. Trimming cost V 6 bases and J 0 bases; bases outside gene matches: 15. In germline, CDR1 is SGHVS, CDR2 FQNEAQ. The CDR3 sequence is 18 residues long. The CDR3 sequence is CASSQEGLLAASTDTQYF. CDR3 coding DNA: TGTGCCAGCAGTCAAGAGGGGCTCCTAGCGGCTAGCACAGATACGCAGTATTTT.

The V call is TRBV2, the J call TRBJ1-3; 7 bases are a match to TRBD1. The germline gives CDR1 SNHLY, CDR2 FYNNEI. Trimming took 8 bases from V and 1 from J; bases not matched to a gene: 5. This CDR3 is 14 amino acids long. The CDR3 sequence: CASGGTASGNTIYF. CDR3 in DNA: TGTGCCAGCGGCGGGACAGCTTCTGGAAACACCATATATTTT.

About this clone itself: Other nucleotide sequences from this sample produce the same CDR3. J is TRBJ2-5 and V is TRBV2; the match to TRBD1 covers 7 bases. The V segment lost 7 bases and the J segment 5 bases; nucleotides outside the gene matches: 4. Germline loops: CDR1 SNHLY, CDR2 FYNNEI. The CDR3 is 12 amino acids. CDR3 sequence reads: CASTGGGETQYF. CDR3 DNA sequence: TGTGCCAGCACAGGGGGTGGGGAGACCCAGTACTTC. The variable domain in full, completed from reference TRBV2 and TRBJ2-5, reads EPEVTQTPSHQVTQMGQEVILRCVPISNHLYFYWYRQILGQKVEFLVSFYNNEISEKSEIFDDQFSVERPDGSNFTLKIRSTKLEDSAMYFCASTGGGETQYFGPGTRLLVL.

V gene TRBV21-1 combines with J gene TRBJ1-3; TRBD1 is the table's D call and was not checked against the DNA. TRBV21-1 is annotated as a pseudogene. The CDR3 contains 18 residues. CDR3 protein: CASSKEGLRDSSGNTIYF. CDR3 nucleotides: TGTGCCAGCAGCAAAGAAGGATTAAGGGACAGCTCTGGAAACACCATATATTTT.

In its sample, this clone was seen once. The chain is built from TRBV27 and TRBJ2-2, with 8 bases lining up with TRBD1. Germline trimming cut 2 bases from V and 6 bases from J; bases unmatched to any gene: 8. CDR3 length equals 16 residues. From germline, CDR1 is MNHEY and CDR2 SMNVEV (reference sequence). The DNA for the CDR3 is TGTGCCAGCAGTTTACCTCGACAGGGGCGGGCCGGGGAGCTGTTTTTT. Translating it yields CASSLPRQGRAGELFF.

This rearrangement joins TRBV4-3 to TRBJ2-7; 9 nucleotides line up with TRBD1. CDR1 LGHNA and CDR2 YSLEER come from the germline V gene. The length of the CDR3 is 15 residues. The junction had 7 bases not matched to a gene; V was cut back by 3 bases and J by 4 bases. The CDR3 protein is CASSQAGTGPYEQYF. The CDR3 DNA is TGCGCCAGCAGCCAGGCCGGGACAGGGCCTTACGAGCAGTACTTC.

The genes are TRBV28 and TRBJ2-3; 16 bases agree with TRBD2. CDR3 length equals 18 residues. V gave up 7 bases and J gave up 0 bases; unmatched junction bases: 7. The germline V gene encodes CDR1 MDHEN and CDR2 SYDVKM. The CDR3 loop is CASTPLGLAGGSTDTQYF. CDR3 nucleotides: TGTGCCAGCACCCCCCTGGGACTAGCGGGGGGGAGCACAGATACGCAGTATTTT. The full variable domain, with the rest looked up from reference TRBV28 and TRBJ2-3, is DVKVTQSSRYLVKRTGEKVFLECVQDMDHENMFWYRQDPGLGLRLIYFSYDVKMKEKGDIPEGYSVSREKKERFSLILESASTNQTSMYLCASTPLGLAGGSTDTQYFGPGTRLTVL.

The V call is TRBV5-5, the J call TRBJ1-1, with 7 nucleotides matching TRBD1. The CDR3 length is 14 residues. Germline V gives CDR1 SGHKS, CDR2 YYEKEE (reference sequence). V lost 4 bases, J lost 4 bases, and 7 bases stayed unmatched. The CDR3 here is CASSRDRVTTEAFF. The CDR3 DNA follows: TGTGCCAGCAGCAGAGACAGGGTGACCACTGAAGCTTTCTTT.

This chain joins TRBV5-1 and TRBJ2-1; D is unclear. Trimming took off 4 bases at V and 3 bases at J, with 14 bases between the two ends. Germline V gives CDR1 SGHRS, CDR2 YFSETQ. This CDR3 is built from 15 residues. The CDR3 loop is CASSPLPTDYNEQFF. In DNA form, the CDR3 reads TGCGCCAGCAGCCCCCTTCCGACCGACTACAATGAGCAGTTCTTC.

V is TRBV9 and J is TRBJ2-3; 11 nucleotides match TRBD2. This CDR3 contains 17 residues. V was pared by 1 base and J by 0 bases, with 4 bases of the junction left unmatched. Germline V gives CDR1 SGDLS, CDR2 YYNGEE. DNA for the CDR3: TGTGCCAGCAGCGTAACTAGCGGGAGTACTAGCACAGATACGCAGTATTTT. This translates into CASSVTSGSTSTDTQYF.

The chain combines TRBV19 with TRBJ1-1; no definite D call. The CDR3 covers 15 residues. V was clipped by 0 bases and J by 2 bases, with 10 bases between them. The germline gives CDR1 LNHDA, CDR2 SQIVND (reference sequence). This chain's CDR3 is CASSIDLSRNTEAFF. CDR3 nucleotides: TGTGCCAGTAGTATAGATCTCTCCCGTAACACTGAAGCTTTCTTT.

The chain is built from TRBV18 and TRBJ2-3, with 7 nucleotides matching TRBD1. Germline V gives CDR1 KGHSH, CDR2 LQKENI. Trimming at V came to 5 bases and at J to 0 bases, leaving 11 bases not matched to a gene. The length of the CDR3 is 17 residues. CDR3 protein: CASSSKTGAPSTDTQYF. DNA of the CDR3: TGTGCCAGCTCATCTAAAACAGGGGCCCCTAGCACAGATACGCAGTATTTT.

V and J are TRBV2 and TRBJ2-1, with 12 bases lining up with TRBD2. The CDR3 has 15 residues. Germline loops: CDR1 SNHLY, CDR2 FYNNEI. V was pared by 7 bases and J by 9 bases, with 10 bases of the junction left unmatched. The CDR3 DNA is TGTGCCAGCAAGACTAGCGGGAGCCCCTCCCTTGAGCAGTTCTTC. Translation: CASKTSGSPSLEQFF.

V and J are TRBV28 and TRBJ1-4, with D hard to call. Trimming removed 8 bases at V and 4 bases at J, with 8 bases between. This CDR3 is 12 amino acids long. Germline V lookup: CDR1 MDHEN, CDR2 SYDVKM. CDR3 sequence: CASLGINEKLFF. The CDR3 DNA reads as TGTGCCAGCCTTGGCATTAATGAAAAACTGTTTTTT.

The gene calls are TRBV7-2 and TRBJ2-3; TRBD2 matches 9 bases. Germline trimming cut 1 base from V and 5 bases from J; bases unmatched to any gene: 4. This CDR3 spans 15 amino acids. Germline assignment: CDR1 SGHTA and CDR2 FQGNSA. The DNA of the CDR3 is TGTGCCAGCAGCTTAGGCGGGGGGGAGGGAGATACGCAGTATTTT. The encoded protein is CASSLGGGEGDTQYF.

The V and J genes are TRBV27 and TRBJ2-1; TRBD1 might be the D (6 bases). Germline V gene lookup returns CDR1 MNHEY and CDR2 SMNVEV (reference sequence). V lost 4 bases and J lost 0, with 7 bases in between. This CDR3 is built from 14 residues. CDR3 sequence: CASSSQGSYNEQFF. CDR3 in DNA: TGTGCCAGCAGTTCACAGGGCTCCTACAATGAGCAGTTCTTC.

The chain recombines TRBV2 with TRBJ1-5; D gene uncertain. Trimming shortened V by 4 bases and J by 1 base, and 14 bases separated the two germline ends. The CDR3 covers 16 residues. Germline V gene data show CDR1 as SNHLY and CDR2 as FYNNEI. CDR3 amino acids: CASSATWGVSNQPQHF. DNA of the CDR3: TGTGCCAGCAGTGCCACTTGGGGAGTCAGCAATCAGCCCCAGCATTTT. Supplemented by reference TRBV2 and TRBJ1-5, the full variable domain reads EPEVTQTPSHQVTQMGQEVILRCVPISNHLYFYWYRQILGQKVEFLVSFYNNEISEKSEIFDDQFSVERPDGSNFTLKIRSTKLEDSAMYFCASSATWGVSNQPQHFGDGTRLSIL.